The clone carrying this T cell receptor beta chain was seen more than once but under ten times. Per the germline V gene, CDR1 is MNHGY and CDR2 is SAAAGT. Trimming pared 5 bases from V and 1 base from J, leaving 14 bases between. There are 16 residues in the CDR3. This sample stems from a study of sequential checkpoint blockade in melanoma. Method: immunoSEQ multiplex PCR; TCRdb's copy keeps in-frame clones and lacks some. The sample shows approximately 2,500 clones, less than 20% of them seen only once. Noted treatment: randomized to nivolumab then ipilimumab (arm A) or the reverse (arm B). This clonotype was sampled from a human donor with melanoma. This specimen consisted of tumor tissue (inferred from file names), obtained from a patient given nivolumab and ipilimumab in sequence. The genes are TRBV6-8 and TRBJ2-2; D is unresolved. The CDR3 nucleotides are TGTGCCAGCAGTGGAAGCAGAACCCTGAACACCGGGGAGCTGTTTTTT. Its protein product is CASSGSRTLNTGELFF.